The clone carrying this T cell receptor (beta chain) was counted a few times. Then a second PCR, running about 6 to 11 cycles, was carried out with a sample-barcoded 5' primer and a J-beta primer mix. TCRdb re-called the 5' RACE reads with MiXCR, one entry per CDR3 protein. The sample yields over a million distinct CDR3 sequences, around 59% seen once. The data belong to a study of blood T cells in healthy people across ages. Sequenced input: blood. The TCR sequence derives from a young man in good health.

The CDR3 coding sequence is TGTGCCAGCACCCACACAGGGGCACCCACAGATACGCAGTATTTT. Protein: CASTHTGAPTDTQYF. This sequence joins TRBV12-3 or TRBV12-4 and TRBJ2-3; TRBD1 agrees at 7 bases. The V segment lost 7 bases and the J segment 2 bases; nucleotides outside the gene matches: 9. CDR3 size: 15 residues.